This T cell receptor (beta chain) was found in a study of T cell responses to AZD1222 COVID-19 vaccine. Study in general: Second-dose schedules of about 4 or about 12 weeks were combined.

Turning to this clone: Its antigen remains unidentified.

The length of the CDR3 is 15 residues. V gave up 0 bases and J gave up 6 bases; unmatched junction bases: 3. Germline V CDR1 and CDR2: SGHNT, YYREEE (reference sequence). The assay was immunoSEQ multiplex PCR, and TCRdb's table has in-frame clones only and misses some. The sample yields 150,000 to 200,000 clones, around 88% seen once. The study's findings and limits: It was only five to seven AZD1222 recipients who were seropositive at baseline. Two AZD1222 administrations were followed by greater Spike-specific TCR breadth and depth. Donors were chiefly white British, with a greater number of females, and clonal diversity was perhaps underestimated.

Sequences were derived from peripheral blood, sampled on day 0 of AZD1222 vaccination. The receptor's source is an adult in good health. The chain carries TRBV5-4 and TRBJ1-4, with TRBD1 matching 9 bases. The CDR3 bases are TGTGCCAGCAGCTTGGCCGGGACAGGGCATGAAAAACTGTTTTTT. Its protein product is CASSLAGTGHEKLFF.